This TCR beta chain originates from a study of T cell repertoires in cytomegalovirus infection. Overall study findings and caveats: Summed public TCR beta family frequency identified CMV carriers bearing the relevant HLA. CMV-specific HLA-C-restricted TCR beta clonotypes dominated the ex vivo response.

TCRdb itself ran the reads through MiXCR, one entry per CDR3 protein. The sample consists of hundreds of thousands of distinct CDR3 sequences, more than 40% of them appearing once. Germline trimming cut 6 bases from V and 6 bases from J; bases unmatched to any gene: 8. Germline loops: CDR1 MDHEN, CDR2 SYDVKM. This CDR3 comprises 13 residues. Details on this clonotype: As yet, its antigen is unknown.

This chain joins TRBV28 and TRBJ2-7, with 7 bases that match TRBD1. Sample: cultured PBMCs, taken from culture after CMV antigen stimulation. The receptor's source is a human donor in good health (CMV status not recorded). Some clones in this sample may be carry-over from other donors' samples. The CDR3 loop reads CASRPTGLGEQYF. As DNA, the CDR3 is TGTGCCAGCAGGCCGACAGGGTTAGGCGAGCAGTACTTC.